The source of this T cell receptor beta chain is a study of metastatic and nonmetastatic thyroid tumors. Study-wide background: Malignant thyroid and benign thyroid patients provided blood and tumor or nodule tissue whose repertoires were compared.

CDR3 size: 12 residues. The germline CDR1 and CDR2 sequences are SNHLY and FYNNEI. V gave up 11 bases and J gave up 1 base, with 11 bases separating them. This clone was detected only a few times. The antigen remains undetermined. TCRdb reprocessed the PCR reads using MiXCR. The table records 15,000 to 20,000 clones, around 23% of them present only once. Ahead of thyroid surgery, no patient had received treatment of any kind. Whole-study findings and limits: Across blood and tumor, TCR beta diversity in malignant thyroid tumors was reportedly significantly higher than in benign nodules.

Sample: adjacent normal tissue. The clonotype was recovered from a female donor with papillary thyroid cancer or a benign thyroid nodule (not recorded which). Some clones in this sample may be carry-over from other donors' samples. The J gene is TRBJ2-5, the V gene TRBV2; D call uncertain. The CDR3 DNA sequence: TGTGCCGGCATGGTGGGCCAAGAGACCCAGTACTTC. Translated: CAGMVGQETQYF. The variable domain in full, completed from reference TRBV2 and TRBJ2-5, reads EPEVTQTPSHQVTQMGQEVILRCVPISNHLYFYWYRQILGQKVEFLVSFYNNEISEKSEIFDDQFSVERPDGSNFTLKIRSTKLEDSAMYFCAGMVGQETQYFGPGTRLLVL.